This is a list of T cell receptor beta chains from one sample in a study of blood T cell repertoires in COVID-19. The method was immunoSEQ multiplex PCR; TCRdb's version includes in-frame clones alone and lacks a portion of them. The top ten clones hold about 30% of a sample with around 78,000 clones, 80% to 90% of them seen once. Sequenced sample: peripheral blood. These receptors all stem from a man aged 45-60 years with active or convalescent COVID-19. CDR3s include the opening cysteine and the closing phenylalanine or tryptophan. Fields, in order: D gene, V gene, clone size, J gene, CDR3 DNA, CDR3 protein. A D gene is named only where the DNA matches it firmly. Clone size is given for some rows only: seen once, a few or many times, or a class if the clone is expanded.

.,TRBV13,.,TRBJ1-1,TGTGCCAGCAGCTCGCCTCGGACAGATAACACTGAAGCTTTCTTT,CASSSPRTDNTEAFF
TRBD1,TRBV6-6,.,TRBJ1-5,TGTGCCAGCAGCCACGGGACAGGGGAGACGCATCAGCCCCAGCATTTT,CASSHGTGETHQPQHF
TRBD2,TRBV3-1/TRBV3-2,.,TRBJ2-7,TGTGCCAGCAGCCAAGGACGGCGGGAGGGCCTCCTTTACGAGCAGTACTTC,CASSQGRREGLLYEQYF
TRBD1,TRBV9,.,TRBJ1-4,TGTGCCAGCAGCGTAGGGGGACAGGGGAATGAAAAACTGTTTTTT,CASSVGGQGNEKLFF
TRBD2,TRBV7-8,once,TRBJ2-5,TGTGCCAGCAGCTCCCTGACTAGCAGGGAGACCCAGTACTTC,CASSSLTSRETQYF
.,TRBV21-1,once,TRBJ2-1,TGTGCCAGCAGCAAAGCGCTCGTGGGGGCGTGTGTCCGGCAGTTCTTC,CASSKALVGACVRQFF
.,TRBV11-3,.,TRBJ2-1,TGTGCCAGCAGCTTAAGTACGGGGGGCGGGGTCGGTGAGCAGTTCTTC,CASSLSTGGGVGEQFF
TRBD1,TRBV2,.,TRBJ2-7,TGTGCCAGCAGTCCGGGACAGGGGTTGTTCTACGAGCAGTACTTC,CASSPGQGLFYEQYF
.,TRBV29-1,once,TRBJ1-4,TGCAGCGTTGATCGGGGAGGCTCGGGAAAACTGTTTTTT,CSVDRGGSGKLFF
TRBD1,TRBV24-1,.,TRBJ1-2,TGTGCCACCAGTGATGCAGGGGGTTATGGCTACACCTTC,CATSDAGGYGYTF
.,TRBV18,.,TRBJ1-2,TGTGCCAGCGCCCCCAGCGCGGGATCGAACTATGGCTACACCTTC,CASAPSAGSNYGYTF
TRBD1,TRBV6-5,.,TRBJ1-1,TGTGCCAGCAGTCGAGAGGGGCAGGGGGCGAGTGAAGCTTTCTTT,CASSREGQGASEAFF
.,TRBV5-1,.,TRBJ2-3,TGCGCCAGCAGCTTGGTTGCGAGGGGGACAGATACGCAGTATTTT,CASSLVARGTDTQYF
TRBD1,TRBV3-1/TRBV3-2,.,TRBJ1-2,TGTGCCAGCAGCCCTAGGGGGCCCTATGGCTACACCTTC,CASSPRGPYGYTF
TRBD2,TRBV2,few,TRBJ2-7,TGTGCCAGCAGTGGCGGACTAGCGTACTCCTACGAGCAGTACTTC,CASSGGLAYSYEQYF
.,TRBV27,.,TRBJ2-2,TGTGCCAGCAGCCAAAGACTATTCGGTGACCGATTGAACACCGGGGAGCTGTTTTTT,CASSQRLFGDRLNTGELFF
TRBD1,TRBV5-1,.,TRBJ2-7,TGCGCCAGCAGCCCGGACAGGACCCAGGGCGAGCAGTACTTC,CASSPDRTQGEQYF
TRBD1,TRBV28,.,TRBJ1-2,TGTGCCAGCAGTCCTGCGCCGGACAGGGGTGATGGCTACACCTTC,CASSPAPDRGDGYTF
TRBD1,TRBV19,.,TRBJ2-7,TGTGCCAGTAGCTCGGACAGGGAAGCAGGCGAGCAGTACTTC,CASSSDREAGEQYF
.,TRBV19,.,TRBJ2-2,TGTGCCAGTAGTACCTCCGGGGTCAAGGCGAACACCGGGGAGCTGTTTTTT,CASSTSGVKANTGELFF
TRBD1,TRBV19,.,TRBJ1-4,TGTGCCAGTAGTCGGACAGGGCCTAATGAAAAACTGTTTTTT,CASSRTGPNEKLFF
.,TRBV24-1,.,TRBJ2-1,TGTGCCACCAGTGTTGCCGGGAACTCCTACAATGAGCAGTTCTTC,CATSVAGNSYNEQFF
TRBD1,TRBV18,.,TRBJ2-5,TGTGCCAGCTCAGCAAAGACAGGGGGAGAGACCCAGTACTTC,CASSAKTGGETQYF
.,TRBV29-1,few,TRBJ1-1,TGCAGCGTTGGGGAAGGGAGGGAAAATGGTTTCTTT,CSVGEGRENGFF
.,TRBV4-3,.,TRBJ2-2,TGCGCCAGCAGCCACTCTCCCCGGGGACTCACCGGGGAGCTGTTTTTT,CASSHSPRGLTGELFF
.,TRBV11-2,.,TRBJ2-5,TGTGCCAGCAGGCCTGTGGGGGGTGGAGAGACCCAGTACTTC,CASRPVGGGETQYF
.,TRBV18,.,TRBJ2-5,TGTGCCAGCTCACCACCGGCGGTACAAGAGACCCAGTACTTC,CASSPPAVQETQYF